The clone carrying this TCR beta chain has only one observation. Its matching antigen is unknown. The CDR3 is made up of 17 amino acids. Germline CDR1 is MGHRA and CDR2 is YSYEKL. V dropped 6 bases and J dropped 0; count of bases not matched to a gene: 11. This sample stems from a study of cytomegalovirus exposure and HLA in healthy donors. Study results and limitations: Later findings reportedly placed an Asian-associated ancestry cluster below the 666-donor mean for N-insertions. In an earlier analysis, in roughly 600 donors, most V segments appeared productive either ~87% or ~30% of the time. Later analysis suggested most CMV-associated TCR beta chains were HLA-restricted.

Every donor was a healthy person donating bone marrow. With 60 Vbeta and 13 Jbeta primers, the PCR was carried out. The assay was immunoSEQ multiplex PCR, and TCRdb's table has in-frame clones only and misses some. The table records about 170,000 clones, around 77% of them present only once. The sequenced sample consisted of PBMCs. This sequence joins TRBV4-1 and TRBJ2-1; TRBD1 agrees at 7 bases. The clonotype was recovered from a female donor in good health and CMV-seronegative. The CDR3 DNA reads TGCGCCAGCAGTTACCACTTGACAGGGCTCTCCTACAATGAGCAGTTCTTC. The encoded protein is CASSYHLTGLSYNEQFF.